Presented here are 19 T cell receptor beta chains from one specimen sequenced in a study of early T cells in non-severe SARS-CoV-2 infection. TCRdb fed the 5' RACE reads into MiXCR, producing one record per CDR3 protein. Counted here are roughly 63,000 distinct CDR3 sequences, 13% occurring once; the ten biggest clones make up about 4.4%. The sequencing input was whole blood. The receptors come from an adult who was a healthcare worker with PCR-confirmed SARS-CoV-2 infection or an uninfected control (not recorded which).

This clonotype was counted ten times or more. The genes are TRBV4-1 and TRBJ2-1, with a tentative D call TRBD2 (5 bases). The CDR3 consists of 19 residues. V was trimmed by 1 base and J by 7 bases, leaving 26 bases between them. Germline CDR1 MGHRA, CDR2 YSYEKL. CDR3 protein: CASSQGAVSGRKVVNEQFF. The CDR3 nucleotides read TGCGCCAGCAGCCAAGGAGCGGTATCGGGCAGGAAGGTGGTAAATGAGCAGTTCTTC.

This clonotype was seen only a few times. The chain is built from TRBV27 and TRBJ2-1; 7 bases match TRBD2. Germline loops: CDR1 MNHEY, CDR2 SMNVEV (reference sequence). V dropped 6 bases and J dropped 4; count of bases not matched to a gene: 9. The CDR3 spans 15 residues. CDR3 region: CASRLSSGTYNEQFF. CDR3 nucleotides: TGTGCCAGCAGGCTCTCTAGCGGCACATACAATGAGCAGTTCTTC.

The table lists this clonotype with many counts. V and J are TRBV9 and TRBJ2-7; D may be TRBD1 or TRBD2 (6 bases each). The CDR3 loop spans 14 amino acids. V lost 3 bases to trimming and J lost 2 bases, with 12 bases between them. Germline V CDR1 and CDR2: SGDLS, YYNGEE. As DNA, the CDR3 is TGTGCCAGCAGCGGAGAGGGGGGCCCCTACGAGCAGTACTTC. This sequence encodes CASSGEGGPYEQYF.

This clonotype showed up just a few times. The rearrangement uses TRBV2 and TRBJ1-3, with TRBD1 identical over 10 bases. This CDR3 has 14 amino acids. V gave up 8 bases and J gave up 3 bases; unmatched junction bases: 4. Looked up from germline, CDR1 is SNHLY and CDR2 is FYNNEI. CDR3 amino acids: CASRTGGNGNTIYF. For the CDR3, the DNA is TGTGCCAGCCGGACAGGGGGAAATGGAAACACCATATATTTT.

This clonotype was counted ten times or more. The V call is TRBV12-3 or TRBV12-4, the J call TRBJ2-5; 7 nucleotides agree with TRBD2. Germline trimming cut 4 bases from V and 4 bases from J; bases unmatched to any gene: 3. The CDR3 loop spans 13 amino acids. The CDR3 is CASSYRLAETQYF. In nucleotides, the CDR3 is TGTGCCAGCAGTTATCGACTAGCAGAGACCCAGTACTTC.

Turning to this clonotype: A much larger clone differs by one base, so this may be a read error. The rearrangement links TRBV20-1 to TRBJ2-1, with a possible D match to TRBD2 (5 bases). Trimming stripped 0 bases from V and 13 bases from J, with 16 bases between. There are 13 residues in the CDR3. Looked up from germline, CDR1 is DFQATT and CDR2 is SNEGSKA (reference sequence). The CDR3 DNA follows: TGCAGTGCTAGAGATAGACTACTTGAGGACCAGTTCTTC. Protein: CSARDRLLEDQFF.

This clonotype has a handful of counts. This chain joins TRBV5-1 and TRBJ1-2, with D perhaps matching TRBD1 (5 bases). Germline V gene lookup returns CDR1 SGHRS and CDR2 YFSETQ. The V end was cut by 6 bases, the J end by 4 bases, with 16 bases between. The CDR3 totals 14 residues. CDR3 DNA: TGCGCCAGCACCCCTTTACAGGATCCCTATGGCTACACCTTC. Protein: CASTPLQDPYGYTF.

This clonotype was seen repeatedly, ten times or more. The chain couples TRBV29-1 to TRBJ2-2, with 11 bases aligning to TRBD2. This CDR3 is 13 amino acids long. After removal of 6 bases from V and 5 bases from J, the junction contained 2 bases not matched to a gene. Germline CDR1 and CDR2: SQVTM and ANQGSEA. This CDR3 is CSVVAGGTGELFF. The CDR3 nucleotides read TGCAGCGTCGTAGCGGGGGGGACCGGGGAGCTGTTTTTT.

The chain has TRBV6-4 and TRBJ2-2, with TRBD1 matching over 7 bases. Germline lookup yields CDR1 MRHNA and CDR2 SNTAGT. J gave up 4 bases and V 4 bases, and 3 bases lay outside the gene matches. The CDR3 runs to 14 residues. The CDR3 DNA follows: TGTGCCAGCAGTGTACAGGGGACCACCGGGGAGCTGTTTTTT. Amino acids: CASSVQGTTGELFF.

This clonotype was seen many times. The chain employs TRBV20-1 and TRBJ1-1, with D perhaps matching TRBD1 (5 bases). The germline gives CDR1 DFQATT, CDR2 SNEGSKA (reference sequence). The V end lost 3 bases, the J end lost 11 bases, and 22 bases lay between the germline ends. The CDR3 is made up of 14 amino acids. CDR3 residues: CSASAGQNILGAFF. CDR3 nucleotide sequence: TGCAGTGCTAGCGCAGGGCAGAACATTTTGGGGGCTTTCTTT.

A few counts support this clonotype. The V call is TRBV20-1, the J call TRBJ2-7, with D perhaps matching TRBD1 (6 bases). Germline CDR1 and CDR2: DFQATT and SNEGSKA (reference sequence). The CDR3 length is 13 residues. Trimming removed 4 bases at V and 6 bases at J, with 16 bases between. Here the CDR3 DNA reads TGCAGTGCTACTGACAGGCAACCTGGCGAGCAGTACTTC. Residues: CSATDRQPGEQYF.

This clonotype occurred many times. CDR3 amino acids: CASSGSRGYEQYF. CDR3 in DNA: TGTGCCAGCAGCGGAAGCAGGGGCTACGAGCAGTACTTC. This chain joins TRBV6-1 and TRBJ2-7; the D gene is possibly TRBD1 (6 bases). V lost 6 bases to trimming and J lost 3 bases, with 12 bases between them. Germline CDR1 reads MNHNS; CDR2 reads SASEGT. This CDR3 is built from 13 residues.

Ten or more counts support this clonotype. CDR3 amino acids: CASSPLPSGGAYTDTQYF. DNA of the CDR3: TGTGCCAGCTCACCACTCCCCTCAGGGGGCGCGTACACAGATACGCAGTATTTT. The chain joins TRBV18 to TRBJ2-3; 8 nucleotides agree with TRBD1. The CDR3 runs to 18 residues. Germline CDR1 reads KGHSH; CDR2 reads LQKENI. Trimming at V came to 1 base and at J to 2 bases, leaving 11 bases not matched to a gene.

There are a few counts of this clonotype. The chain has TRBV29-1 and TRBJ2-5, with unresolved D. V lost 7 bases and J 8 bases, leaving 20 bases between the germline ends. The CDR3 length is 13 residues. CDR1 is SQVTM and CDR2 is ANQGSEA in the germline V gene. The CDR3 DNA sequence: TGCAGCGCCGGAAGCCAGGAGCCCACTACCCAGTACTTC. Its protein product is CSAGSQEPTTQYF.

This clonotype was counted only a few times. The V call is TRBV6-6, the J call TRBJ1-2, with D perhaps matching TRBD1 (5 bases). The CDR3 is 12 residues long. The germline gives CDR1 MNHNY, CDR2 SVGAGI (reference sequence). Trimming pared 6 bases from V and 4 bases from J, leaving 9 bases between. CDR3 loop: CASRSGTYGYTF. The CDR3 bases are TGTGCCAGCAGATCAGGGACCTATGGCTACACCTTC.

This clonotype was seen repeatedly, ten times or more. The chain employs TRBV10-1 and TRBJ1-1; 8 bases fit TRBD1. CDR3 length: 13 amino acids. The J segment lost 5 bases and the V segment lost 4 bases, leaving 3 bases of the junction unmatched. The V gene's germline CDR1 is WNHNN and CDR2 SYGVQD (reference sequence). In nucleotides, the CDR3 is TGCGCCAGCAGTGGGAACAGGGGGACTGAAGCTTTCTTT. It encodes CASSGNRGTEAFF.

This clonotype was seen a handful of times. J is TRBJ2-1 and V is TRBV19; 11 nucleotides align to TRBD2. The CDR3 consists of 14 residues. CDR1 is LNHDA and CDR2 is SQIVND in the germline V gene (reference sequence). V lost 1 base to trimming and J lost 8 bases; unmatched junction nucleotides: 1. CDR3 DNA: TGTGCCAGTAGTATAGCTAGCGGGGGGCATGAGCAGTTCTTC. Its protein product is CASSIASGGHEQFF.

V gene TRBV29-1 combines with J gene TRBJ1-3; tentative D call: TRBD1 (5 bases). CDR1 is SQVTM and CDR2 is ANQGSEA in the germline V gene. V was clipped by 6 bases and J by 5 bases, with 26 bases between them. The length of the CDR3 is 17 residues. CDR3 sequence (DNA): TGCAGCGTCTTTCCCCCCGGCGACAGTTCGACACGAAACACCATATATTTT. Translating gives CSVFPPGDSSTRNTIYF.

This chain links TRBV11-2 with TRBJ2-1; a weak D match, TRBD1 (6 bases). Trimming took 5 bases from V and 1 from J, leaving 15 bases between them. The germline gives CDR1 SGHAT, CDR2 FQNNGV. The CDR3 runs 16 residues. CDR3 DNA: TGTGCCAGCAGCGCCGGGACATTGCTTTCCTACAATGAGCAGTTCTTC. It encodes CASSAGTLLSYNEQFF.